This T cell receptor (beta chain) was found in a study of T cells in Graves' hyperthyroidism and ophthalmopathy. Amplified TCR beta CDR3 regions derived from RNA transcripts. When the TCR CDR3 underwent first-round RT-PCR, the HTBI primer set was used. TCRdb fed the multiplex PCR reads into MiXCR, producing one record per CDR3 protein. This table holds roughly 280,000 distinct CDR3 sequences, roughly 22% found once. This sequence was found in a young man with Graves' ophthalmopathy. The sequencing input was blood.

The CDR3 region has the DNA TGTGCCAGCAGCTTAAGTCCCCGGGACTCGCGTTACGAGCAGTACTTC. Translated, it gives CASSLSPRDSRYEQYF. This chain connects TRBV28 to TRBJ2-7, with a tentative D call TRBD2 (6 bases). The CDR3 loop spans 16 amino acids. Trimming cost V 6 bases and J 4 bases, with 22 bases left between them. From germline, CDR1 is MDHEN and CDR2 SYDVKM.